This T cell receptor (beta chain) was found in a study of T cells in localized non-small cell lung cancer. Whole-study findings and limits: Uninvolved adjacent lung, not tumor, had the highest T cell clonality. Turning up in adjacent lung were a median about 56 of the top 100 tumor clones. Sequencing was limited to one tumor region, leaving the possibility of heterogeneity open.

This clone was found a few times. What it binds is unknown. The V gene's germline CDR1 is MNHGY and CDR2 SVAAGI. V was cut by 4 bases and J by 0 bases, with 4 bases left in between. The CDR3 is 13 residues long. Here immunoSEQ multiplex PCR was the method, and the copy in TCRdb shows in-frame clones only, minus some. The sample records around 96,000 clones, more than 75% being singletons. The rearrangement links TRBV6-9 to TRBJ1-3, with D unresolved. The sequenced sample was PBMCs, obtained before any cancer treatment. The clonotype originates from a woman aged 40-75 years with stage II squamous cell lung carcinoma. CDR3 sequence: CASSSISGNTIYF. The DNA for the CDR3 is TGTGCCAGCAGTTCCATCTCTGGAAACACCATATATTTT.